The next 17 T cell receptor beta chains were all read from a single sample in a study of blood T cell repertoires in COVID-19. Profiled with immunoSEQ multiplex PCR; TCRdb holds only in-frame clones, not every one. This table holds about 46,000 clones, approximately 85% found once. Sequencing was carried out using peripheral blood. All receptors derive from a human donor in a cohort sampled during active COVID-19. The donor label of this sample is uncertain.

This chain uses TRBV20-1 with TRBJ1-4, with unresolved D. CDR3 length: 13 residues. The germline V and J ends were trimmed by 3 bases and 3 bases, with 8 bases remaining between them. CDR1 is DFQATT and CDR2 is SNEGSKA in the germline V gene (reference sequence). The chain's CDR3 is CSASFEANEKLFF. The CDR3 nucleotides are TGCAGTGCTAGTTTCGAGGCTAATGAAAAACTGTTTTTT.

V is TRBV12-3 or TRBV12-4 and J is TRBJ1-1, with D unresolved. Trimming removed 7 bases at V and 4 bases at J, with 13 bases between. This CDR3 is built from 13 residues. CDR3 bases: TGTGCCAGCACCCTGAAGGCGGTCACTGAAGCTTTCTTT. Protein: CASTLKAVTEAFF.

The rearrangement uses TRBV12-3 or TRBV12-4 and TRBJ2-1; D gene ambiguous. Trimming took 3 bases from V and 7 from J, leaving 10 bases between them. The CDR3 spans 13 residues. The CDR3 sequence is CASSLESPNEQFF. The CDR3 DNA reads as TGTGCCAGCAGTTTGGAGTCACCGAATGAGCAGTTCTTC.

The rearrangement links TRBV28 to TRBJ1-2; D gene unclear. V lost 5 bases and J 11 bases, leaving 18 bases between the germline ends. The CDR3 has 13 amino acids. Per the germline V gene, CDR1 is MDHEN and CDR2 is SYDVKM. The CDR3 DNA is TGTGCCAGCAGTCTGGTTCAGGCTCCGGTTTACACCTTC. It yields the protein CASSLVQAPVYTF.

This chain joins TRBV7-9 and TRBJ2-3, with unresolved D. The germline CDR1 and CDR2 sequences are SEHNR and FQNEAQ (reference sequence). V was cut by 5 bases and J by 0 bases, with 12 bases left in between. The CDR3 is 15 amino acids. CDR3 in amino acids: CASSPVLRSTDTQYF. The CDR3 DNA reads as TGTGCCAGCAGCCCGGTACTTCGGAGCACAGATACGCAGTATTTT.

CDR3 protein: CASSPGTSGGPEETQYF. Written as DNA, the CDR3 is TGTGCCAGCAGCCCCGGGACTAGCGGGGGGCCGGAAGAGACCCAGTACTTC. The rearrangement joins TRBV11-2 to TRBJ2-5; 15 nucleotides line up with TRBD2. This CDR3 contains 17 residues. Trimming cost V 5 bases and J 3 bases; bases outside gene matches: 7. The germline gives CDR1 SGHAT, CDR2 FQNNGV.

As for this clone: The conserved final phenylalanine or tryptophan is absent from the CDR3, which likely points to a read error. J is TRBJ1-2 and V is TRBV29-1, with TRBD1 matching 8 bases. The CDR3 loop spans 13 amino acids. V lost 4 bases, J lost 3 bases, and 4 bases stayed unmatched. CDR1 is SQVTM and CDR2 is ANQGSEA in the germline V gene. CDR3 in DNA: TGCAGCGTTGGGACAGGGAACTACTATGGCTACACCCTC. It codes for CSVGTGNYYGYTL.

This rearrangement joins TRBV3-1 (or the pseudogene TRBV3-2) to TRBJ2-7; 8 bases line up with TRBD2. The CDR3 loop spans 17 amino acids. Per germline, CDR1 LGHDT and CDR2 YNNKEL (reference sequence). V shed 1 base and J 2 bases; nucleotides not matched to a gene: 10. The CDR3 nucleotides are TGTGCCAGCAGCCAAGTTGTCGGGGGGGTTTCCCCCTACGAGCAGTACTTC. This gives the protein CASSQVVGGVSPYEQYF.

The rearrangement uses TRBV28 and TRBJ2-1; perhaps TRBD1 as D (6 bases). V shed 4 bases and J shed 15 bases, with 16 bases lying between them. There are 12 residues in the CDR3. From germline, CDR1 is MDHEN and CDR2 SYDVKM. CDR3 DNA: TGTGCCAGCAGTTCTCGGACAGCCCGCGGGTTCTTC. Its protein product is CASSSRTARGFF.

The chain employs TRBV6-2 or TRBV6-3 and TRBJ1-5; D is unresolved. This CDR3 contains 14 residues. Germline CDR1 reads MNHEY; CDR2 reads SVGEGT. The V end lost 0 bases, the J end lost 7 bases, and 10 bases lay between the germline ends. This chain's CDR3 is CASSYSHLEQPQHF. The DNA of the CDR3 is TGTGCCAGCAGTTACTCCCACCTCGAGCAGCCCCAGCATTTT.

This chain joins TRBV3-1 (or the pseudogene TRBV3-2) and TRBJ2-4; D possibly corresponds to TRBD2 (6 bases). The CDR3 has 17 amino acids. CDR1 and CDR2 from the germline V gene are LGHDT and YNNKEL (reference sequence). V shed 2 bases and J shed 0 bases, with 14 bases lying between them. CDR3 DNA sequence: TGTGCCAGCAGCCAATCGGGACTCAGACTAGCCAAAAACATTCAGTACTTC. Its protein product is CASSQSGLRLAKNIQYF.

The chain couples TRBV10-3 to TRBJ2-1, with D perhaps TRBD1 (5 bases). Germline-derived CDR1 and CDR2 are ENHRY and SYGVKD. The CDR3 spans 15 residues. The V gene lost 3 bases and the J gene lost 7 bases, with 16 bases spanning the gap. The CDR3 bases are TGTGCCATCAGTGATTGGGGCAGCCCTTTAAATGAGCAGTTCTTC. This encodes CAISDWGSPLNEQFF.

This chain links TRBV30 with TRBJ1-5; 10 bases line up with TRBD1. This CDR3 has 14 amino acids. V shed 7 bases, J shed 6 bases, and the junction held 9 bases outside the gene matches. Germline lookup yields CDR1 GTSNPN and CDR2 SVGIG (reference sequence). Written as DNA, the CDR3 is TGTGCCTTCTCAAAAGACAGGGGGCTTCAGCCCCAGCATTTT. It encodes CAFSKDRGLQPQHF.

The chain joins TRBV2 to TRBJ1-1; D is perhaps TRBD1 (5 bases). Per the germline V gene, CDR1 is SNHLY and CDR2 is FYNNEI. The CDR3 is made up of 13 amino acids. V lost 9 bases and J 1 base, leaving 12 bases between the germline ends. In DNA form, the CDR3 reads TGTGCCAGTGGGGGAGGATGGAACACTGAAGCTTTCTTT. Translated, it gives CASGGGWNTEAFF.

The chain has TRBV18 and TRBJ2-2; TRBD1 aligns across 7 bases. The J segment lost 7 bases and the V segment lost 0 bases, leaving 5 bases of the junction unmatched. CDR3 length: 15 amino acids. The V gene's germline CDR1 is KGHSH and CDR2 LQKENI. CDR3 DNA sequence: TGTGCCAGCTCACCACCAAGGGGGCGGAACGGGGAGCTGTTTTTT. Its protein product is CASSPPRGRNGELFF.

The chain is built from TRBV28 and TRBJ1-2, with D unclear. This CDR3 spans 12 amino acids. The germline V and J ends were trimmed by 4 bases and 4 bases, with 7 bases remaining between them. Germline CDR1 is MDHEN and CDR2 is SYDVKM. The CDR3 spells CASSSSLYGYTF. The DNA for the CDR3 is TGTGCCAGCAGTTCTTCCCTCTATGGCTACACCTTC.

The chain uses TRBV6-5 and TRBJ2-3, with a possible D match to TRBD1 (6 bases). CDR1 and CDR2 (germline): MNHEY, SVGAGI. The length of the CDR3 is 15 residues. Trimming removed 4 bases at V and 2 bases at J, with 13 bases between. CDR3 amino acids: CASSLQGRSTDTQYF. The CDR3 DNA reads TGTGCCAGCAGTTTACAGGGAAGATCCACAGATACGCAGTATTTT.